The 31 T cell receptor beta chains below were found in one sample sequenced in a study of blood T cells in healthy people across ages. The use of a sample-barcoded 5' primer and a J-beta primer mix characterized a second PCR of roughly 6 to 11 cycles. MiXCR was run by TCRdb on the 5' RACE reads, yielding one entry per CDR3 protein. The sample lists about a million distinct CDR3 sequences, roughly two fifths occurring once. The sample was blood. These receptors were obtained from a man younger than 35 in good health.

The chain combines TRBV21-1 with TRBJ1-2. TRBV21-1 is designated a pseudogene. This CDR3 has 14 amino acids. CDR3 in amino acids: CASSKEGGTAGYTF. The CDR3 DNA follows: TGTGCCAGCAGCAAAGAGGGAGGGACGGCTGGCTACACCTTC.

The V gene is TRBV20-1, the J gene TRBJ2-1; 7 positions agree with TRBD1. The CDR3 spans 14 residues. With V trimmed by 3 bases and J by 3 bases, 5 bases remained unmatched. CDR1 is DFQATT and CDR2 is SNEGSKA in the germline V gene (reference sequence). The CDR3 DNA is TGCAGTGCTAGGTCAGGGGGTTACTACAATGAGCAGTTCTTC. Residues: CSARSGGYYNEQFF.

This clonotype was counted only a few times. The gene calls are TRBV7-2 and TRBJ2-5, with 12 nucleotides matching TRBD2. Trimming removed 0 bases from V and 5 bases from J; junction bases left unmatched: 4. The germline CDR1 and CDR2 sequences are SGHTA and FQGNSA. This CDR3 has 16 amino acids. CDR3 region: CASSLARTSGVETQYF. CDR3 coding DNA: TGTGCCAGCAGCTTAGCCCGGACTAGCGGGGTTGAGACCCAGTACTTC. The complete variable domain, with remaining parts taken from reference TRBV7-2 and TRBJ2-5, reads GAGVSQSPSNKVTEKGKDVELRCDPISGHTALYWYRQSLGQGLEFLIYFQGNSAPDKSGLPSDRFSAERTGGSVSTLTIQRTQQEDSAVYLCASSLARTSGVETQYFGPGTRLLVL.

The V and J genes are TRBV10-3 and TRBJ1-1, with a tentative D call TRBD1 (5 bases). Between the trimmed V and J ends, which lost 2 bases and 1 base, there was a span of 5 bases. In germline, CDR1 is ENHRY, CDR2 SYGVKD. The CDR3 sequence is 13 residues long. CDR3 residues: CAISEGGNTEAFF. The CDR3 DNA reads TGTGCCATCAGTGAGGGGGGGAACACTGAAGCTTTCTTT.

This clonotype was seen a handful of times. The V gene is TRBV9, the J gene TRBJ2-3; 11 bases match TRBD2. Trimming took 3 bases from V and 0 from J; bases not matched to a gene: 3. CDR1 and CDR2 from the germline V gene are SGDLS and YYNGEE. This CDR3 is built from 16 residues. In nucleotides, the CDR3 is TGTGCCAGCAGCGCGGGGACTAGCGGAAGCACAGATACGCAGTATTTT. This codes for CASSAGTSGSTDTQYF.

This clonotype appeared a few times. The V call is TRBV9, the J call TRBJ2-3, with 7 bases aligning to TRBD2. Germline CDR1 is SGDLS and CDR2 is YYNGEE. This CDR3 is 14 amino acids long. J gave up 7 bases and V 4 bases, and 9 bases lay outside the gene matches. The DNA of the CDR3 is TGTGCCAGCAGCCCTGGGACTATTTTGTATACGCAGTATTTT. Translation gives CASSPGTILYTQYF. Looking up the rest from reference TRBV9 and TRBJ2-3 gives the full variable domain: DSGVTQTPKHLITATGQRVTLRCSPRSGDLSVYWYQQSLDQGLQFLIQYYNGEERAKGNILERFSAQQFPDLHSELNLSSLELGDSALYFCASSPGTILYTQYFGPGTRLTVL.

This clonotype has only a few counts. The rearrangement uses TRBV7-9 and TRBJ1-1, with TRBD1 as a possible D gene (6 bases). Trimming pared 5 bases from V and 0 bases from J, leaving 25 bases between. Germline CDR1 SEHNR, CDR2 FQNEAQ (reference sequence). The CDR3 has 19 amino acids. In nucleotides, the CDR3 is TGTGCCAGCAGCCCCGAGTATATCTGGACAGTGAGCATGAACACTGAAGCTTTCTTT. This sequence encodes CASSPEYIWTVSMNTEAFF.

The sample holds a few counts of this clonotype. The CDR3 sequence: CSVDPRTDYYGYTF. The CDR3 bases are TGCAGCGTTGACCCCAGGACAGACTACTATGGCTACACCTTC. The chain joins TRBV29-1 to TRBJ1-2, with D possibly TRBD1 on 6 matching bases. V was clipped by 3 bases and J by 3 bases, with 14 bases between them. The CDR3 totals 14 residues. Per the germline V gene, CDR1 is SQVTM and CDR2 is ANQGSEA.

This chain uses TRBV29-1 with TRBJ1-1; 8 nucleotides line up with TRBD1. The J segment lost 0 bases and the V segment lost 6 bases, leaving 6 bases of the junction unmatched. The CDR3 sequence is 14 residues long. Germline V gene sequence: CDR1 SQVTM, CDR2 ANQGSEA. The CDR3 coding sequence is TGCAGCGTAGTTGACAGGGGTGTGAACACTGAAGCTTTCTTT. Encoded protein: CSVVDRGVNTEAFF.

Comments on this clonotype: Compared with germline, one end of the junction differs, possibly owing to a read error. The V and J genes are TRBV5-1 and TRBJ2-1; D not certain. The CDR3 contains 13 residues. Germline V gene lookup returns CDR1 SGHRS and CDR2 YFSETQ. Here the CDR3 DNA reads TGCGCCAGCGGCTTGGCAGGTTACAATGAGCAGTTCTTC. It codes for CASGLAGYNEQFF.

This chain uses TRBV6-6 with TRBJ2-3; TRBD2 matches 8 bases. Germline CDR1 MNHNY, CDR2 SVGAGI (reference sequence). The J segment lost 9 bases and the V segment lost 5 bases, leaving 7 bases of the junction unmatched. This CDR3 is built from 13 residues. The CDR3 loop is CASSPLIAGTQYF. The DNA for the CDR3 is TGTGCCAGCAGTCCACTTATAGCGGGGACGCAGTATTTT.

In this sample, this clonotype turned up a few times. This chain joins TRBV9 and TRBJ2-7; maybe TRBD1 (5 bases). The J call may not be correct, given that the DNA end is closer to TRBJ2-5. This CDR3 is 14 amino acids long. Germline assignment: CDR1 SGDLS and CDR2 YYNGEE. CDR3 sequence reads: CASSARAGSETQYF. CDR3 coding DNA: TGTGCCAGCAGCGCGAGAGCAGGGTCAGAGACCCAGTACTTC.

This clonotype was seen a handful of times. The chain couples TRBV14 to TRBJ2-7, with D perhaps TRBD1 (5 bases). The J call may be wrong; the DNA end is better matched by TRBJ2-5. Germline CDR1 and CDR2: SGHDN and FVKESK. This CDR3 has 13 amino acids. Here the CDR3 reads CASSQDLTGTQYF. The CDR3 DNA reads as TGTGCCAGCAGCCAAGACTTAACAGGGACCCAGTACTTC.

This chain links TRBV21-1 with TRBJ1-2. TRBV21-1 is a recognized pseudogene. This CDR3 region has 13 residues. The chain's CDR3 is CASSKGGANGYTF. The CDR3 DNA is TGTGCCAGCAGCAAAGGTGGAGCGAATGGCTACACCTTC.

The rearrangement uses TRBV6-5 and TRBJ2-7; D is ambiguous. The J call may be mistaken, given a closer DNA end match to TRBJ2-4. CDR3 length: 11 amino acids. The V gene's germline CDR1 is MNHEY and CDR2 SVGAGI. The CDR3 DNA sequence: TGTGCCAGCACTGGCCTGGGCATTCAGTACTTC. Its protein product is CASTGLGIQYF.

The rearrangement uses TRBV5-1 and TRBJ1-1, with D unresolved. Per germline, CDR1 SGHRS and CDR2 YFSETQ. The CDR3 has 15 amino acids. Trimming stripped 0 bases from V and 1 base from J, with 10 bases between. The DNA of the CDR3 is TGCGCCAGCAGCTTGGAGTGGGGTGGGAACACTGAAGCTTTCTTT. It yields the protein CASSLEWGGNTEAFF.

This chain connects TRBV28 to TRBJ1-2, with D uncertain. V was pared by 5 bases and J by 8 bases, with 12 bases between. The length of the CDR3 is 12 residues. In germline, CDR1 is MDHEN, CDR2 SYDVKM. The DNA of the CDR3 is TGTGCCAGCAGTCCGCCTGGGCGCGGCTACACCTTC. Translated: CASSPPGRGYTF.

V gene TRBV5-1 combines with J gene TRBJ1-6; D may be TRBD1 (5 bases). The CDR3 covers 18 residues. CDR1 and CDR2 from the germline V gene are SGHRS and YFSETQ. The V and J ends lost 0 bases and 5 bases respectively, with 18 bases between them. In DNA form, the CDR3 reads TGCGCCAGCAGCTTGGGGGGCGGTTCGAAATTTGATAATTCACCCCTCCACTTT. Residues: CASSLGGGSKFDNSPLHF.

The gene calls are TRBV7-2 and TRBJ2-7; 8 bases match TRBD1. Judging by the DNA end, TRBJ2-5 fits better; the J call may be wrong. The CDR3 covers 16 residues. From germline, CDR1 is SGHTA and CDR2 FQGNSA. The DNA for the CDR3 is TGTGCCAGCAGCCCTCCGCGGACAGGGAAAAGAGAGACCCAGTACTTC. Encoded protein: CASSPPRTGKRETQYF.

The rearrangement links TRBV5-1 to TRBJ1-1, with TRBD1 matching over 7 bases. Germline V gene data show CDR1 as SGHRS and CDR2 as YFSETQ. The V and J ends lost 4 bases and 6 bases, in that order; junction bases with no gene match: 12. The CDR3 is 15 amino acids. Here the CDR3 DNA reads TGCGCCAGCAGCCTTGGAGGAGGGGGCGAATCTGAAGCTTTCTTT. Translated, it gives CASSLGGGGESEAFF.

In its sample, this clonotype was seen many times. The J gene is TRBJ1-6, the V gene TRBV7-6; D is unclear. Germline V gene sequence: CDR1 SGHVS, CDR2 FNYEAQ. This CDR3 region has 14 residues. Between the trimmed V and J ends, which lost 4 bases and 0 bases, there was a span of 4 bases. The CDR3 spells CASSSSSYNSPLHF. In nucleotides, the CDR3 is TGTGCCAGCAGCTCGAGCTCCTATAATTCACCCCTCCACTTT.

Points on this clonotype: A junction boundary mismatches the germline segment, possibly from a read error. This chain joins TRBV6-5 and TRBJ1-2; D is perhaps TRBD1 (5 bases). The CDR3 is 19 residues long. Germline lookup yields CDR1 MNHEY and CDR2 SVGAGI. The CDR3 DNA sequence: TGTACCAGCAGTTACTCGGCACAGGAAGTCATCCTAAGAAACTATGGCTACACCTTC. This codes for CTSSYSAQEVILRNYGYTF.

This clonotype was seen a handful of times. V and J are TRBV20-1 and TRBJ2-5; D possibly corresponds to TRBD2 (6 bases). The CDR3 is made up of 11 amino acids. Germline V gene lookup returns CDR1 DFQATT and CDR2 SNEGSKA (reference sequence). CDR3 in DNA: TGCACCGTGGGGGGAAAAGAGACCCAGTACTTC. It codes for CTVGGKETQYF.

The chain employs TRBV6-5 and TRBJ2-3; 9 nucleotides align to TRBD2. Unmatched junction bases numbered 11, after V lost 8 bases and J lost 5 bases. This CDR3 contains 15 residues. The germline V gene has CDR1 MNHEY and CDR2 SVGAGI. The CDR3 DNA is TGTGCCAGCGGAGGGCGGGGGGGCTTCGGAGATACGCAGTATTTT. Its translation: CASGGRGGFGDTQYF.

This clonotype was seen more than once but under ten times. The gene calls are TRBV12-5 and TRBJ1-2; D not certain. V lost 1 base, J lost 4 bases, and 7 bases lay in between. Germline V CDR1 and CDR2: LGHNT, FRNRAP. The CDR3 is made up of 13 amino acids. CDR3 in amino acids: CASGLEAPYGYTF. The CDR3 DNA follows: TGTGCTAGTGGTTTGGAGGCTCCCTATGGCTACACCTTC. Complete variable domain (other parts from reference TRBV12-5 and TRBJ1-2): DARVTQTPRHKVTEMGQEVTMRCQPILGHNTVFWYRQTMMQGLELLAYFRNRAPLDDSGMPKDRFSAEMPDATLATLKIQPSEPRDSAVYFCASGLEAPYGYTFGSGTRLTVV.

The chain has TRBV2 and TRBJ2-1; 8 positions agree with TRBD1. This CDR3 comprises 10 residues. With 6 bases clipped from V and 15 bases from J, the junction kept 4 bases outside the gene matches. CDR1 and CDR2 from the germline V gene are SNHLY and FYNNEI. CDR3 nucleotides: TGTGCCAGCAGGGGACAGGCTCCGTTCTTC. This gives the protein CASRGQAPFF. Looking up the rest from reference TRBV2 and TRBJ2-1 gives the full variable domain: EPEVTQTPSHQVTQMGQEVILRCVPISNHLYFYWYRQILGQKVEFLVSFYNNEISEKSEIFDDQFSVERPDGSNFTLKIRSTKLEDSAMYFCASRGQAPFFGPGTRLTVL.

The chain has TRBV20-1 and TRBJ2-2; the match to TRBD2 covers 12 bases. Germline V gives CDR1 DFQATT, CDR2 SNEGSKA (reference sequence). This CDR3 is 17 amino acids long. Written as DNA, the CDR3 is TGCATCGGGACAGGGCCTAGCGGGGGGGCTAACACCGGGGAGCTGTTTTTT. Its translation: CIGTGPSGGANTGELFF.

This clonotype appeared a single time. The chain employs TRBV12-5 and TRBJ2-5, with a tentative D call TRBD2 (5 bases). CDR3 length: 13 residues. V lost 5 bases, J lost 4 bases, and 11 bases lay in between. Germline loops: CDR1 LGHNT, CDR2 FRNRAP. CDR3 DNA: TGTGCTAGTGGTGCCAGAGGAGGAGAGACCCAGTACTTC. Its protein is CASGARGGETQYF. Based on the CDR3 plus reference TRBV12-5 and TRBJ2-5, the full variable domain is DARVTQTPRHKVTEMGQEVTMRCQPILGHNTVFWYRQTMMQGLELLAYFRNRAPLDDSGMPKDRFSAEMPDATLATLKIQPSEPRDSAVYFCASGARGGETQYFGPGTRLLVL.

The rearrangement links TRBV2 to TRBJ2-1; D remains ambiguous. Deletions cut 8 bases from V and 1 base from J, with 21 bases between. Germline CDR1 SNHLY, CDR2 FYNNEI. This CDR3 has 17 residues. CDR3: CASALPFDGQSYNEQFF. The CDR3, as DNA: TGTGCCAGCGCGCTCCCCTTCGACGGCCAATCCTACAATGAGCAGTTCTTC.

The chain has TRBV2 and TRBJ1-5, with a tentative D call TRBD1 (6 bases). CDR1 is SNHLY and CDR2 is FYNNEI in the germline V gene. This CDR3 contains 15 residues. V was cut by 3 bases and J by 1 base, with 10 bases left in between. The CDR3: CASSEDSGSNQPQHF. DNA of the CDR3: TGTGCCAGCAGTGAGGACAGCGGGAGCAATCAGCCCCAGCATTTT.

The chain carries TRBV20-1 and TRBJ1-2, with 11 bases lining up with TRBD1. Germline CDR1 DFQATT, CDR2 SNEGSKA (reference sequence). The CDR3 sequence is 14 residues long. V lost 0 bases to trimming and J lost 7 bases; unmatched junction nucleotides: 4. CDR3 sequence reads: CSAREGTGGFGYTF. The CDR3 nucleotides are TGCAGTGCTAGAGAAGGGACAGGGGGTTTTGGCTACACCTTC.